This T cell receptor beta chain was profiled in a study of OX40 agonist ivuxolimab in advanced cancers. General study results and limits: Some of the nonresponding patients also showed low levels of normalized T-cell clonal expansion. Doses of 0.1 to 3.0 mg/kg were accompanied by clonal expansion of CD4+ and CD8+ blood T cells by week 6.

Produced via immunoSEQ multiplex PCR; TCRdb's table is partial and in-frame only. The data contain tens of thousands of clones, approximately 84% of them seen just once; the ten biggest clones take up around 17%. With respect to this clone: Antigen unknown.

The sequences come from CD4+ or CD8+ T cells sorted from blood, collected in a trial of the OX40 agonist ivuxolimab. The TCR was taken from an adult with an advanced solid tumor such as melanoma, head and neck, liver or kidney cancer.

The DNA for the CDR3 is TGTGCCAGCAGTTACCGGCGGGGAAATCAGCCCCAGCATTTT. Translating it yields CASSYRRGNQPQHF. The chain couples TRBV6-5 to TRBJ1-5; unclear D gene. The V end lost 2 bases, the J end lost 4 bases, and 9 bases lay between the germline ends. CDR3 length: 14 residues. Per the germline V gene, CDR1 is MNHEY and CDR2 is SVGAGI.